The 11 T cell receptor beta chains below all came from one sample that was sequenced in a study of blood T cell repertoires in COVID-19. The assay was immunoSEQ multiplex PCR, and TCRdb's table has in-frame clones only and misses some. The sample yields approximately 230,000 clones, around 89% seen once. Material for sequencing was peripheral blood. These receptor sequences come from a woman in her twenties or thirties with COVID-19, enrolled during active disease.

The genes are TRBV18 and TRBJ2-5; no reliable D call. Trimming shortened V by 3 bases and J by 2 bases, and 4 bases separated the two germline ends. CDR1 KGHSH and CDR2 LQKENI come from the germline V gene. The CDR3 covers 12 residues. DNA of the CDR3: TGTGCCAGCTCACCCGGGCAAGAGACCCAGTACTTC. This codes for CASSPGQETQYF.

The chain uses TRBV7-8 and TRBJ1-1; 7 bases match TRBD1. From germline, CDR1 is SGHVS and CDR2 FQNEAQ. The CDR3 consists of 17 residues. V was clipped by 0 bases and J by 5 bases; unmatched bases: 12. In nucleotides, the CDR3 is TGTGCCAGCAGCTTAGCAGGGGGCTCCTCCTTTCGGACTGAAGCTTTCTTT. Amino acids: CASSLAGGSSFRTEAFF.

The rearrangement uses TRBV19 and TRBJ1-1; D remains unclear. Trimming shortened V by 6 bases and J by 3 bases, and 14 bases separated the two germline ends. Germline CDR1 and CDR2: LNHDA and SQIVND (reference sequence). The CDR3 is 14 amino acids. CDR3 residues: CASSSIRGYTEAFF. The CDR3 nucleotides are TGTGCCAGTAGCTCCATTCGGGGTTACACTGAAGCTTTCTTT. The variable domain in full, completed from reference TRBV19 and TRBJ1-1, reads DGGITQSPKYLFRKEGQNVTLSCEQNLNHDAMYWYRQDPGQGLRLIYYSQIVNDFQKGDIAEGYSVSREKKESFPLTVTSAQKNPTAFYLCASSSIRGYTEAFFGQGTRLTVV.

Only one count was recorded for this clone. An end of the junction does not agree with germline; a read error may underlie this. This sequence joins TRBV7-2 and TRBJ2-3, with D maybe TRBD2 (8 bases). This CDR3 region has 16 residues. Germline-derived CDR1 and CDR2 are SGHTA and FQGNSA. This CDR3 reads CASSLGGGRSADTQYF. The CDR3 coding sequence is TGTGCCAGCAGTTTAGGGGGCGGGAGGTCGGCAGATACGCAGTATTTT.

The chain is built from TRBV7-2 and TRBJ2-2; 7 bases agree with TRBD1. Germline V gene lookup returns CDR1 SGHTA and CDR2 FQGNSA. V gave up 5 bases and J gave up 4 bases; unmatched junction bases: 7. The length of the CDR3 is 15 residues. CDR3 loop: CASSARQGRTGELFF. CDR3 DNA: TGTGCCAGCAGCGCGCGACAGGGACGCACCGGGGAGCTGTTTTTT.

The chain recombines TRBV10-3 with TRBJ1-2, with TRBD1 identical over 8 bases. V was pared by 2 bases and J by 3 bases, with 2 bases of the junction left unmatched. Germline CDR1 reads ENHRY; CDR2 reads SYGVKD. The CDR3 runs to 14 residues. This chain's CDR3 is CAISEGQGYYGYTF. Here the CDR3 DNA reads TGTGCCATCAGTGAGGGACAGGGCTACTATGGCTACACCTTC.

This clone has only one observation. The chain uses TRBV6-5 and TRBJ1-3; maybe TRBD1 (5 bases). V lost 6 bases and J 4 bases, leaving 16 bases between the germline ends. The CDR3 runs 15 residues. Germline V lookup: CDR1 MNHEY, CDR2 SVGAGI. The CDR3, as DNA: TGTGCCAGCAGCCGCGGGGGGGGGTACGGAAACACCATATATTTT. The encoded protein is CASSRGGGYGNTIYF.

The chain recombines TRBV15 with TRBJ2-3; tentative D call: TRBD1 (5 bases). The CDR3 is made up of 17 amino acids. V lost 0 bases to trimming and J lost 4 bases, with 17 bases between them. The germline gives CDR1 LNHNV, CDR2 YYDKDF (reference sequence). DNA for the CDR3: TGTGCCACCAGCAGAGATCACGGGCAGGGATCCCCAGATACGCAGTATTTT. It encodes CATSRDHGQGSPDTQYF.

CDR3 protein: CASSLNRDRPNGYTF. As DNA, the CDR3 is TGTGCCAGTAGTTTAAACCGGGACAGACCGAATGGCTACACCTTC. This rearrangement joins TRBV19 to TRBJ1-2, with 7 bases aligning to TRBD1. The CDR3 has 15 amino acids. Per germline, CDR1 LNHDA and CDR2 SQIVND (reference sequence). The J segment lost 6 bases and the V segment lost 5 bases, leaving 12 bases of the junction unmatched.

This clone was counted once. The chain has TRBV5-8 and TRBJ2-5, with 9 bases lining up with TRBD2. This CDR3 comprises 17 residues. V lost 2 bases to trimming and J lost 2 bases; unmatched junction nucleotides: 10. Germline CDR1 is SGHTS and CDR2 is YDEGEE. This chain's CDR3 is CASSFVVAGGHQETQYF. CDR3 bases: TGTGCCAGCAGCTTCGTTGTGGCGGGGGGGCATCAAGAGACCCAGTACTTC.

This chain uses TRBV12-3 or TRBV12-4 with TRBJ1-5; D is unresolved. The V end was cut by 3 bases, the J end by 3 bases, with 6 bases between. There are 13 residues in the CDR3. The CDR3 is CASSFSPNQPQHF. CDR3 nucleotides: TGTGCCAGCAGTTTCTCCCCCAATCAGCCCCAGCATTTT.